This entry lists 18 T cell receptor beta chains sequenced from one sample in a study of CD8+ T cells in alopecia areata. Once RNA had been extracted, it was reverse transcribed into cDNA to act as the sequencing template. Clones were sequenced by immunoSEQ multiplex PCR, and TCRdb holds only the in-frame ones, with some missing. The profile covers some 180,000 clones, with about 61% appearing a single time and approximately 4.9% taken by the ten largest. Sequenced material: CD8+ T cells sorted from blood. These receptors originate from a human donor in good health.

V gene TRBV7-2 combines with J gene TRBJ2-3, with a tentative D call TRBD1 (7 bases). This CDR3 region has 15 residues. Trimming took off 4 bases at V and 3 bases at J, with 14 bases between the two ends. Germline CDR1 reads SGHTA; CDR2 reads FQGNSA. The DNA for the CDR3 is TGTGCCAGCAGCTCCGACAGGGAGGCAACAGATACGCAGTATTTT. Translation: CASSSDREATDTQYF.

The chain uses TRBV27 and TRBJ1-2, with a weak D call TRBD1 (5 bases). The CDR3 sequence is 15 residues long. V lost 2 bases and J 7 bases, leaving 17 bases between the germline ends. CDR1 is MNHEY, CDR2 SMNVEV, per germline (reference sequence). CDR3 DNA: TGTGCCAGCAGTTTAAGTAACGCCGACCAGGGTGGCTACACCTTC. Translated, it gives CASSLSNADQGGYTF.

The CDR3 DNA is TGCAGCGTAGACGACAGGGATAGCACAGATACGCAGTATTTT. Translated, it gives CSVDDRDSTDTQYF. V usage is TRBV29-1 and J usage is TRBJ2-3; TRBD1 matches at 7 bases. In germline, CDR1 is SQVTM, CDR2 ANQGSEA. CDR3 length: 14 residues. J lost 0 bases, V lost 6 bases, and 6 bases had no gene match.

This chain links TRBV9 with TRBJ2-7; 7 nucleotides line up with TRBD1. The CDR3 sequence is 14 residues long. After removal of 3 bases from V and 6 bases from J, the junction contained 9 bases not matched to a gene. The germline gives CDR1 SGDLS, CDR2 YYNGEE. In nucleotides, the CDR3 is TGTGCCAGCAGCGCCCTCTTACAGGGGACCGAGCAGTACTTC. This gives the protein CASSALLQGTEQYF.

V gene TRBV10-3 combines with J gene TRBJ1-4; no firm D call. The CDR3 contains 13 residues. Germline CDR1 reads ENHRY; CDR2 reads SYGVKD. Trimming took off 2 bases at V and 8 bases at J, with 9 bases between the two ends. In DNA form, the CDR3 reads TGTGCCATCAGTGAGAGGGATGGGGAAAAACTGTTTTTT. This translates into CAISERDGEKLFF.

This clone was observed a few times. The chain has TRBV5-1 and TRBJ2-1; TRBD2 agrees at 12 bases. Germline-derived CDR1 and CDR2 are SGHRS and YFSETQ. The CDR3 covers 15 residues. V gave up 1 base and J gave up 5 bases; unmatched junction bases: 1. Here the CDR3 reads CASSLTSGGNNEQFF. CDR3 DNA sequence: TGCGCCAGCAGCTTGACTAGCGGGGGGAACAATGAGCAGTTCTTC.

The chain combines TRBV25-1 with TRBJ2-2; D gene ambiguous. The V end was cut by 5 bases, the J end by 8 bases, with 6 bases between. Germline V gene data show CDR1 as MGHDK and CDR2 as SYGVNS. The CDR3 loop spans 11 amino acids. CDR3 in DNA: TGTGCCAGCAGTTGGGGAGGGGAGCTGTTTTTT. Translating gives CASSWGGELFF.

This clone appeared a few times. The rearrangement joins TRBV19 to TRBJ1-1; no reliable D call. The CDR3 has 11 amino acids. Deletions cut 5 bases from V and 10 bases from J, with 11 bases between. Germline lookup yields CDR1 LNHDA and CDR2 SQIVND (reference sequence). In nucleotides, the CDR3 is TGTGCCAGTAGTCTTGGGATTGGAGCTTTCTTT. Translated: CASSLGIGAFF.

In DNA form, the CDR3 reads TGCAGCGTATCCGACGGGGACTACGAGCAGTACTTC. Translated, it gives CSVSDGDYEQYF. V gene TRBV29-1 combines with J gene TRBJ2-7; the D gene is possibly TRBD2 (5 bases). The ends were cut back, 6 bases at V and 3 bases at J, with 12 bases in the middle. The germline CDR1 and CDR2 sequences are SQVTM and ANQGSEA. The CDR3 covers 12 residues.

This clone was detected once. The same CDR3 is also encoded by other DNA sequences in this sample. The V call is TRBV13, the J call TRBJ2-3; no clear D gene. Germline V CDR1 and CDR2: PRHDT, FYEKMQ (reference sequence). This CDR3 has 12 amino acids. The V gene lost 2 bases and the J gene lost 3 bases, with 3 bases spanning the gap. The CDR3 sequence is CASSLRTDTQYF. The CDR3 DNA reads TGTGCCAGCAGCTTACGAACAGATACGCAGTATTTT.

V gene TRBV27 combines with J gene TRBJ2-1, with a possible D match to TRBD2 (6 bases). Germline CDR1 and CDR2: MNHEY and SMNVEV (reference sequence). V dropped 3 bases and J dropped 2 bases, with 11 bases sitting between them. The CDR3 covers 15 residues. CDR3 DNA: TGTGCCAGCAGTTTCAAGGAGGGGCCCTACAATGAGCAGTTCTTC. Residues: CASSFKEGPYNEQFF.

This chain links TRBV6-5 with TRBJ2-3, with D perhaps TRBD2 (5 bases). This CDR3 is built from 15 residues. Trimming shortened V by 4 bases and J by 2 bases, and 13 bases separated the two germline ends. Looked up from germline, CDR1 is MNHEY and CDR2 is SVGAGI. The CDR3 here is CASSSTGLPTDTQYF. DNA for the CDR3: TGTGCCAGCAGTTCCACGGGATTACCCACAGATACGCAGTATTTT.

The chain recombines TRBV7-9 with TRBJ2-6; 8 nucleotides match TRBD1. Germline trimming cut 5 bases from V and 1 base from J; bases unmatched to any gene: 7. CDR1 and CDR2 (germline): SEHNR, FQNEAQ (reference sequence). The CDR3 has 17 residues. The CDR3 is CASSQDRGESGANVLTF. The CDR3 DNA follows: TGTGCCAGCAGCCAAGACAGGGGCGAGTCTGGGGCCAACGTCCTGACTTTC.

The chain joins TRBV29-1 to TRBJ2-5, with D tentatively TRBD1 or TRBD2 (5 bases each). The CDR3 runs to 14 residues. CDR1 and CDR2 from the germline V gene are SQVTM and ANQGSEA. V was shortened by 4 bases and J by 2 bases, with 14 bases between the two germline ends. The DNA of the CDR3 is TGCAGCGTTGTGGGGGACCCAATACAAGAGACCCAGTACTTC. This translates into CSVVGDPIQETQYF.

With respect to this clone: At the DNA level, this CDR3 is encoded by other sequences in the same sample as well. The V gene is TRBV27, the J gene TRBJ2-7; 7 bases align to TRBD1. Germline-derived CDR1 and CDR2 are MNHEY and SMNVEV (reference sequence). The CDR3 has 13 amino acids. V trimming: 6 bases; J trimming: 0 bases; junction bases outside the gene matches: 2. CDR3 nucleotides: TGTGCCAGCAGCAGGGACAGCTCCTACGAGCAGTACTTC. Amino acid sequence: CASSRDSSYEQYF.

The chain is built from TRBV9 and TRBJ1-5, with TRBD1 as a possible D gene (5 bases). Trimming pared 3 bases from V and 3 bases from J, leaving 13 bases between. CDR3 length: 15 amino acids. Germline assignment: CDR1 SGDLS and CDR2 YYNGEE. DNA of the CDR3: TGTGCCAGCAGCGGCGGGACCCCTCTCAATCAGCCCCAGCATTTT. Its protein is CASSGGTPLNQPQHF.

The chain links TRBV7-9 to TRBJ1-1; tentatively, D is TRBD1 (5 bases). Germline CDR1 and CDR2: SEHNR and FQNEAQ (reference sequence). The CDR3 is made up of 15 amino acids. V was shortened by 2 bases and J by 1 base, with 11 bases between the two germline ends. The CDR3 nucleotides are TGTGCCAGCAGCTTACCCCGGGACTGGAACACTGAAGCTTTCTTT. Translating gives CASSLPRDWNTEAFF.

The chain couples TRBV7-9 to TRBJ1-4; 7 nucleotides line up with TRBD1. Germline V CDR1 and CDR2: SEHNR, FQNEAQ (reference sequence). This CDR3 has 15 residues. The ends lost 5 bases at V and 8 bases at J; junction bases unmatched: 11. CDR3: CASSRRDRRWEKLFF. The CDR3 DNA follows: TGTGCCAGCAGCCGACGGGACAGACGTTGGGAAAAACTGTTTTTT.